These 25 T cell receptor beta chains share one sample of origin, sequenced in a study of blood T cells in healthy people across ages. The use of a sample-barcoded 5' primer and a J-beta primer mix characterized a second PCR of 7 to 11 cycles. TCRdb reanalysed the 5' RACE reads using MiXCR and keeps one entry per CDR3 protein. The sample includes 650,000 to 800,000 distinct CDR3 sequences, around 42% of them seen just once. The sequenced sample consisted of blood. These receptors all stem from a man in his 60s in good health.

This chain links TRBV7-8 with TRBJ1-2; D is uncertain. The CDR3 covers 16 residues. V was cut by 5 bases and J by 1 base, with 17 bases left in between. Germline assignment: CDR1 SGHVS and CDR2 FQNEAQ. The CDR3 bases are TGTGCCAGCAGCCCCCTTTTGCGCAGAGATAACTATGGCTACACCTTC. It encodes CASSPLLRRDNYGYTF.

Only one count was recorded for this clonotype. This sequence joins TRBV9 and TRBJ2-5, with 7 bases lining up with TRBD1. The CDR3 has 15 amino acids. Germline values: CDR1 SGDLS, CDR2 YYNGEE. Trimming at V came to 6 bases and at J to 3 bases, leaving 11 bases not matched to a gene. For the CDR3, the DNA is TGTGCCAGCACCCCTGACGGGACAGACAAAGAGACCCAGTACTTC. As protein: CASTPDGTDKETQYF.

The chain joins TRBV2 to TRBJ2-1; 7 nucleotides line up with TRBD1. The DNA end is a closer match to TRBJ2-7, so the J assignment may be wrong. Germline V gives CDR1 SNHLY, CDR2 FYNNEI. The CDR3 is 16 residues long. In DNA form, the CDR3 reads TGTGCCAGCAGAACCGGGACAGTGGCCTTGTACAATGAGCAGTACTTC. This codes for CASRTGTVALYNEQYF.

This clonotype was seen at least ten times. The rearrangement uses TRBV7-2 and TRBJ2-1, with TRBD2 matching over 8 bases. Germline CDR1 and CDR2: SGHTA and FQGNSA. The CDR3 has 16 residues. Unmatched junction bases numbered 8, after V lost 7 bases and J lost 0 bases. CDR3 in DNA: TGTGCCAGCAAGGCGGGGGGTCAGAGCTCCTACAATGAGCAGTTCTTC. Translation gives CASKAGGQSSYNEQFF.

This clonotype showed up just a few times. The CDR3 loop is CASSKRRQPYNEQFF. The CDR3 DNA is TGTGCCAGCAGTAAACGGAGACAGCCTTACAATGAGCAGTTCTTC. This rearrangement joins TRBV27 to TRBJ2-1; D perhaps matches TRBD1 (5 bases). This CDR3 region has 15 residues. Germline V gene data show CDR1 as MNHEY and CDR2 as SMNVEV (reference sequence). The V gene lost 5 bases and the J gene lost 4 bases, with 15 bases spanning the gap.

This clonotype has just one count. The V and J genes are TRBV7-9 and TRBJ2-2; possibly TRBD1 for D (6 bases). Trimming took 7 bases from V and 2 from J, leaving 8 bases between them. CDR1 SEHNR and CDR2 FQNEAQ come from the germline V gene (reference sequence). There are 13 residues in the CDR3. The CDR3 sequence is CASTGDNTGELFF. The CDR3 region has the DNA TGTGCCAGCACAGGGGATAACACCGGGGAGCTGTTTTTT.

The V call is TRBV10-3, the J call TRBJ2-5; D may be TRBD1 or TRBD2 (6 bases each). Germline V gene lookup returns CDR1 ENHRY and CDR2 SYGVKD. V was cut by 5 bases and J by 4 bases, with 17 bases left in between. The CDR3 has 15 amino acids. CDR3 in DNA: TGTGCCATCAGTACCTACGAGACGGGGGCAGAGACCCAGTACTTC. Translated: CAISTYETGAETQYF.

The chain recombines TRBV6-2 or TRBV6-3 with TRBJ2-4; D not certain. Germline CDR1 reads MNHEY; CDR2 reads SVGEGT. The CDR3 sequence is 17 residues long. V was cut by 5 bases and J by 5 bases, with 22 bases left in between. The CDR3 reads CASSPEGSRDWENIQYF. The CDR3 DNA reads as TGTGCCAGCAGTCCAGAAGGATCCAGAGACTGGGAAAACATTCAGTACTTC.

As regards this clonotype: The germline gene is not matched at one end of the junction; a read error may be the cause. The rearrangement links TRBV5-8 to TRBJ1-5; 7 bases line up with TRBD1. Germline-derived CDR1 and CDR2 are SGHTS and YDEGEE. CDR3 length: 14 residues. The CDR3 DNA sequence: TGTGCCTGCAGCTTGCCCGGGACAGACCAGCCCCAGCATTTT. It codes for CACSLPGTDQPQHF. The full variable domain, its missing parts supplied by reference TRBV5-8 and TRBJ1-5, is EAGVTQSPTHLIKTRGQQATLRCSPISGHTSVYWYQQALGLGLQFLLWYDEGEERNRGNFPPRFSGRQFPNYSSELNVNALELEDSALYLCACSLPGTDQPQHFGDGTRLSIL.

This chain joins TRBV5-1 and TRBJ2-3, with D unresolved. V gave up 10 bases and J gave up 6 bases, with 15 bases separating them. CDR1 is SGHRS and CDR2 is YFSETQ in the germline V gene. The CDR3 totals 12 residues. The CDR3 loop reads CASHNRRDTQYF. The CDR3 nucleotides read TGCGCCTCACACAACCGCCGGGATACGCAGTATTTT. The entire variable domain, with the rest obtained from reference TRBV5-1 and TRBJ2-3, is as follows: KAGVTQTPRYLIKTRGQQVTLSCSPISGHRSVSWYQQTPGQGLQFLFEYFSETQRNKGNFPGRFSGRQFSNSRSEMNVSTLELGDSALYLCASHNRRDTQYFGPGTRLTVL.

This clonotype was counted only a few times. This sequence joins TRBV30 and TRBJ1-2; 9 bases are a match to TRBD1. Looked up from germline, CDR1 is GTSNPN and CDR2 is SVGIG (reference sequence). This CDR3 spans 16 amino acids. V lost 1 base to trimming and J lost 4 bases; unmatched junction nucleotides: 10. CDR3 sequence: CAWSDGDRAWVYGYTF. CDR3 bases: TGTGCCTGGAGTGACGGGGACAGGGCATGGGTCTATGGCTACACCTTC.

The gene calls are TRBV20-1 and TRBJ2-4; 8 nucleotides match TRBD2. The germline V gene encodes CDR1 DFQATT and CDR2 SNEGSKA (reference sequence). This CDR3 spans 17 amino acids. With 1 base clipped from V and 0 bases from J, the junction kept 8 bases outside the gene matches. The CDR3 protein is CSARVAGGGIAKNIQYF. CDR3 coding DNA: TGCAGTGCTAGAGTGGCGGGGGGTGGTATAGCCAAAAACATTCAGTACTTC.

This clonotype has only a few counts. CDR3 DNA: TGCAGTGCTAGACTCGGCGGTCCCTACAATGAGCAGTTCTTC. Translation: CSARLGGPYNEQFF. The V and J genes are TRBV20-1 and TRBJ2-1; D remains ambiguous. The V end lost 2 bases, the J end lost 2 bases, and 10 bases lay between the germline ends. Per the germline V gene, CDR1 is DFQATT and CDR2 is SNEGSKA (reference sequence). This CDR3 has 14 amino acids.

The gene calls are TRBV10-3 and TRBJ2-1, with 7 bases fitting TRBD1. After removal of 6 bases from V and 6 bases from J, the junction contained 11 bases not matched to a gene. Looked up from germline, CDR1 is ENHRY and CDR2 is SYGVKD. This CDR3 has 15 residues. This chain's CDR3 is CAIRADREMFNEQFF. CDR3 DNA sequence: TGTGCCATCAGGGCCGACAGGGAAATGTTCAATGAGCAGTTCTTC.

This rearrangement joins TRBV20-1 to TRBJ1-5; TRBD1 agrees at 7 bases. V was pared by 5 bases and J by 4 bases, with 8 bases of the junction left unmatched. Germline CDR1 and CDR2: DFQATT and SNEGSKA (reference sequence). The CDR3 is 14 residues long. CDR3 sequence: CSAFRDSSNQPQHF. CDR3 in DNA: TGCAGTGCTTTCCGGGACAGTTCAAATCAGCCCCAGCATTTT.

This chain connects TRBV9 to TRBJ1-6, with a weak D call TRBD1 (5 bases). The V end lost 3 bases, the J end lost 0 bases, and 16 bases lay between the germline ends. This CDR3 contains 18 residues. Germline CDR1 SGDLS, CDR2 YYNGEE. CDR3 nucleotide sequence: TGTGCCAGCAGCGGGGGGGTGGCCCCGGGCTCCTATAATTCACCCCTCCACTTT. It specifies CASSGGVAPGSYNSPLHF.

The V call is TRBV20-1, the J call TRBJ2-7; D remains ambiguous. The ends were cut back, 4 bases at V and 3 bases at J, with 22 bases in the middle. CDR3 length: 16 amino acids. Looked up from germline, CDR1 is DFQATT and CDR2 is SNEGSKA (reference sequence). The CDR3 is CSAKISAGPSVYEQYF. The CDR3 DNA reads as TGCAGTGCTAAGATCTCGGCAGGACCCTCGGTCTACGAGCAGTACTTC.

This clonotype was seen a handful of times. The chain joins TRBV20-1 to TRBJ2-3; 10 positions agree with TRBD1. V lost 6 bases, J lost 4 bases, and 7 bases stayed unmatched. The germline gives CDR1 DFQATT, CDR2 SNEGSKA (reference sequence). The CDR3 has 14 amino acids. CDR3 DNA sequence: TGCAGTGCCACCGGGACAGGGGCTCCAGATACGCAGTATTTT. It translates to CSATGTGAPDTQYF.

This clonotype was found once. The rearrangement uses TRBV6-2 or TRBV6-3 and TRBJ2-7; 9 nucleotides line up with TRBD1. Losses at the gene ends were 5 bases for V and 1 base for J; bases not matched to a gene: 9. The germline gives CDR1 MNHEY, CDR2 SVGEGT. There are 16 residues in the CDR3. The DNA of the CDR3 is TGTGCCAGCAGTCTTTTTGGGACAGGGAGATCCTACGAGCAGTACTTC. It codes for CASSLFGTGRSYEQYF.

This clonotype has only a few counts. The V and J genes are TRBV7-6 and TRBJ2-5; D uncertain. TRBJ2-7 explains the end of the DNA better; the J call may be wrong. Per the germline V gene, CDR1 is SGHVS and CDR2 is FNYEAQ. This CDR3 spans 14 amino acids. In nucleotides, the CDR3 is TGTGCCAGCACCCTTGGGCCGGACGACTACGAGCAGTACTTC. This gives the protein CASTLGPDDYEQYF.

The CDR3 nucleotides are TGCGCCAGCAGTGTGCTTAGCGGGGCCTACGAGCAGTACTTC. This translates into CASSVLSGAYEQYF. The chain combines TRBV5-1 with TRBJ2-7, with 8 nucleotides matching TRBD2. Germline V gene lookup returns CDR1 SGHRS and CDR2 YFSETQ. V dropped 5 bases and J dropped 2; count of bases not matched to a gene: 6. CDR3 length: 14 amino acids.

The chain combines TRBV7-2 with TRBJ1-2, with a tentative D call TRBD1 (5 bases). V lost 1 base, J lost 6 bases, and 30 bases lay in between. CDR3 length: 20 residues. The V gene's germline CDR1 is SGHTA and CDR2 FQGNSA. The CDR3 reads CASSLGAGRISTKPRDGYTF. The CDR3 DNA is TGTGCCAGCAGCTTAGGGGCAGGGCGGATTAGCACAAAACCCCGAGATGGCTACACCTTC.

This clonotype was counted between two and nine times. The chain has TRBV3-1 and TRBJ2-1, with 7 bases identical to TRBD1. V was clipped by 4 bases and J by 7 bases; unmatched bases: 13. This CDR3 has 16 amino acids. Germline assignment: CDR1 LGHDT and CDR2 YNNKEL (reference sequence). CDR3 amino acids: CASSPSHRQGENEQFF. The CDR3, as DNA: TGTGCCAGCAGCCCCTCCCACCGACAGGGAGAAAATGAGCAGTTCTTC.

This clonotype was picked up many times. This chain uses TRBV12-3 or TRBV12-4 with TRBJ2-1; 9 nucleotides align to TRBD1. The CDR3 covers 13 residues. J lost 8 bases, V lost 4 bases, and 3 bases had no gene match. CDR3 sequence (DNA): TGTGCCAGCAGTTCCGACAGGGGGTATGAGCAGTTCTTC. Translating it yields CASSSDRGYEQFF.

The chain uses TRBV6-5 and TRBJ2-7; 8 bases are shared with TRBD1. The CDR3 is 14 residues long. The germline gives CDR1 MNHEY, CDR2 SVGAGI. Trimming removed 6 bases from V and 4 bases from J; junction bases left unmatched: 8. This CDR3 reads CASRGQGGQYEQYF. As DNA, the CDR3 is TGTGCCAGCAGAGGACAGGGCGGGCAATACGAGCAGTACTTC.